This note documents a single T cell receptor (beta chain) sequence. The junction does not match germline at one end; this may be a read error. This specimen comes from a study of tumor-infiltrating lymphocytes in primary liver carcinoma. Researchers generated TCR beta cDNA from about 0.5 ug of total RNA, relying on a constant-region primer. The TCR beta library was amplified through three nested multiplex PCR rounds in a modified ARM-PCR procedure. TCRdb re-called the multiplex PCR reads with MiXCR, one entry per CDR3 protein. Among approximately 330,000 distinct CDR3 sequences, 65% were seen once, and the ten largest hold 5.5% to 7%. They got blood RNA out of unsorted whole blood and also pulled out germline DNA. This receptor was identified in a man aged 40-49 years with primary liver carcinoma and hepatitis B virus infection. The sequencing input was peripheral blood.

CDR3 sequence reads: CASRQGSGANILTF. DNA for the CDR3: TGCGCCAGCAGACAGGGCTCTGGGGCCAACATCCTGACTTTC. The rearrangement links TRBV4-1 to TRBJ2-6; D is perhaps TRBD1 (6 bases). The CDR3 is 14 amino acids. Looked up from germline, CDR1 is MGHRA and CDR2 is YSYEKL.